These 24 T cell receptor beta chains were all obtained from the same sample, sequenced in a study of T-cell reconstitution after alpha-beta-depleted transplantation in children. This sample's TCRbeta library carried unique molecular identifier barcodes. MiXCR was run by TCRdb on the PCR reads, yielding one entry per CDR3 protein. The sample has around 600,000 distinct CDR3 sequences; over 9.5% are singletons. The sample in question was PBMCs from the stem cell graft donor, obtained from the stem cell graft. Every receptor here comes from a human donor who donated a stem cell graft to a child with acute myeloid leukemia.

At least ten counts were recorded for this clonotype. This chain connects TRBV18 to TRBJ2-1; D is perhaps TRBD2 (6 bases). CDR3 size: 15 residues. Trimming took 5 bases from V and 5 from J, leaving 16 bases between them. The germline CDR1 and CDR2 sequences are KGHSH and LQKENI. The DNA of the CDR3 is TGTGCCAGCTCAGCCAATTCGGGGGTGGACAATGAGCAGTTCTTC. This translates into CASSANSGVDNEQFF.

The rearrangement joins TRBV29-1 to TRBJ2-7, with 10 bases identical to TRBD1. Trimming took 6 bases from V and 5 from J; bases not matched to a gene: 10. The CDR3 extends over 14 amino acids. Germline CDR1 and CDR2: SQVTM and ANQGSEA. CDR3 residues: CSVSVGTGAHEQYF. CDR3 bases: TGCAGCGTCTCCGTCGGGACAGGGGCCCACGAGCAGTACTTC.

Details on this clonotype: This may arise from a read error, as a much more abundant clone is one base away. Likely a read error: the CDR3 ends without its conserved phenylalanine or tryptophan. The V call is TRBV20-1, the J call TRBJ2-1; 12 bases are a match to TRBD2. V shed 5 bases, J shed 9 bases, and the junction held 8 bases outside the gene matches. This CDR3 is 14 amino acids long. Germline V CDR1 and CDR2: DFQATT, SNEGSKA (reference sequence). In DNA form, the CDR3 reads TGCAGTGCTCCCGGACTAGCGGGAACGGGTGAGCAGTTCTGC. Protein: CSAPGLAGTGEQFC.

CDR3: CASSSPTGANEKLFF. CDR3 in DNA: TGTGCCAGCAGTTCCCCGACAGGGGCGAATGAAAAACTGTTTTTT. V gene TRBV28 combines with J gene TRBJ1-4, with 8 nucleotides matching TRBD1. The CDR3 loop spans 15 amino acids. Per germline, CDR1 MDHEN and CDR2 SYDVKM. V was clipped by 4 bases and J by 5 bases; unmatched bases: 6.

Many counts were recorded for this clonotype. CDR3 sequence reads: CSVGSIEQFF. In DNA form, the CDR3 reads TGCAGCGTTGGGTCGATTGAGCAGTTCTTC. V gene TRBV29-1 combines with J gene TRBJ2-1; D gene unclear. The CDR3 has 10 residues. V was pared by 4 bases and J by 9 bases, with 7 bases between. Per germline, CDR1 SQVTM and CDR2 ANQGSEA.

This clonotype was detected ten times or more. V is TRBV6-5 and J is TRBJ2-3; D unclear. V lost 0 bases to trimming and J lost 1 base, with 8 bases between them. This CDR3 spans 15 amino acids. Per germline, CDR1 MNHEY and CDR2 SVGAGI. CDR3 sequence: CASSYSSWGTDTQYF. CDR3 coding DNA: TGTGCCAGCAGTTACTCGAGCTGGGGCACAGATACGCAGTATTTT.

The rearrangement joins TRBV15 to TRBJ1-5, with D unclear. The germline V gene has CDR1 LNHNV and CDR2 YYDKDF (reference sequence). This CDR3 comprises 15 residues. V was trimmed by 5 bases and J by 4 bases, leaving 15 bases between them. DNA for the CDR3: TGTGCCACCAGCGTTTCGGCAGTATTAAATCAGCCCCAGCATTTT. Translated: CATSVSAVLNQPQHF.

The chain links TRBV7-2 to TRBJ2-7; D not resolved. This CDR3 is 13 amino acids long. CDR1 is SGHTA and CDR2 is FQGNSA in the germline V gene. Trimming cost V 2 bases and J 2 bases, with 7 bases left between them. CDR3: CASSLPRTYEQYF. In DNA, the CDR3 is TGTGCCAGCAGCTTACCTAGAACCTACGAGCAGTACTTC.

This clonotype was picked up many times. The rearrangement joins TRBV6-5 to TRBJ2-7; D not certain. Trimming took off 0 bases at V and 3 bases at J, with 12 bases between the two ends. The germline CDR1 and CDR2 sequences are MNHEY and SVGAGI. This CDR3 is 15 amino acids long. The CDR3 sequence: CASSYSRVTFYEQYF. In DNA, the CDR3 is TGTGCCAGCAGTTACTCAAGGGTAACCTTCTACGAGCAGTACTTC.

This clonotype showed up just a few times. The CDR3 nucleotides are TGTGCCAGCAGTTATGAATCGTCGGGGGCCCTTAATGAGCAGTTCTTC. It codes for CASSYESSGALNEQFF. V usage is TRBV7-3 and J usage is TRBJ2-1; TRBD1 or TRBD2 may be the D gene (6 bases each). The V end lost 6 bases, the J end lost 7 bases, and 22 bases lay between the germline ends. Germline loops: CDR1 SGHTA, CDR2 FQGTGA. The CDR3 extends over 16 amino acids.

The genes are TRBV6-2 or TRBV6-3 and TRBJ2-7; D uncertain. The CDR3 loop spans 12 amino acids. V was cut by 6 bases and J by 3 bases, with 9 bases left in between. The germline CDR1 and CDR2 sequences are MNHEY and SVGEGT. CDR3 sequence reads: CASRRLLYEQYF. The CDR3 coding sequence is TGTGCCAGCAGGCGATTACTCTACGAGCAGTACTTC.

The gene calls are TRBV29-1 and TRBJ2-1; D could derive from TRBD1 or TRBD2 (6 bases each). The CDR3 sequence is 15 residues long. CDR1 is SQVTM and CDR2 is ANQGSEA in the germline V gene. The ends were cut back, 7 bases at V and 6 bases at J, with 22 bases in the middle. This CDR3 reads CSAYDGTLEGNEQFF. The CDR3 bases are TGCAGCGCCTACGACGGGACACTGGAGGGCAATGAGCAGTTCTTC.

This clonotype has a count of ten or more. The chain links TRBV20-1 to TRBJ2-2, with D unresolved. CDR1 and CDR2 from the germline V gene are DFQATT and SNEGSKA (reference sequence). The CDR3 runs 12 residues. Trimming cost V 3 bases and J 3 bases, with 5 bases left between them. The CDR3 coding sequence is TGCAGTGCTAGTTTTCACACCGGGGAGCTGTTTTTT. This gives the protein CSASFHTGELFF.

This clonotype was recorded a few times. V usage is TRBV18 and J usage is TRBJ2-3; no firm D call. This CDR3 is built from 13 residues. Germline values: CDR1 KGHSH, CDR2 LQKENI. Trimming cost V 1 base and J 4 bases, with 6 bases left between them. CDR3 region: CASSPLGADTQYF. The DNA of the CDR3 is TGTGCCAGCTCACCACTTGGGGCAGATACGCAGTATTTT.

V usage is TRBV5-5 and J usage is TRBJ2-3; maybe TRBD1 (6 bases). V lost 0 bases, J lost 4 bases, and 12 bases lay in between. This CDR3 comprises 15 residues. Germline loops: CDR1 SGHKS, CDR2 YYEKEE (reference sequence). The CDR3 region is CASSLAGGASDTQYF. The CDR3 nucleotides read TGTGCCAGCAGCTTGGCTGGGGGCGCCTCAGATACGCAGTATTTT.

At least ten counts were recorded for this clonotype. The chain links TRBV11-2 to TRBJ1-2; D not certain. The CDR3 spans 11 residues. Germline CDR1 reads SGHAT; CDR2 reads FQNNGV. V was trimmed by 2 bases and J by 8 bases, leaving 6 bases between them. CDR3 protein: CASSLREGYTF. CDR3 in DNA: TGTGCCAGCAGCTTAAGGGAAGGCTACACCTTC.

Many counts were recorded for this clonotype. V is TRBV29-1 and J is TRBJ2-2; D ambiguous. The CDR3 loop spans 13 amino acids. The ends were cut back, 5 bases at V and 4 bases at J, with 11 bases in the middle. The germline gives CDR1 SQVTM, CDR2 ANQGSEA. The CDR3, as DNA: TGCAGCGTTACTGTTCTAAGCACCGGGGAGCTGTTTTTT. It specifies CSVTVLSTGELFF.

This clonotype appeared a few times. The rearrangement uses TRBV20-1 and TRBJ2-1; maybe TRBD2 (6 bases). Trimming cost V 3 bases and J 4 bases, with 22 bases left between them. Germline V gives CDR1 DFQATT, CDR2 SNEGSKA (reference sequence). The length of the CDR3 is 17 residues. Here the CDR3 DNA reads TGCAGTGCTAGTAGTTCTGGAAGGCGGAGGGATTACAATGAGCAGTTCTTC. Translation gives CSASSSGRRRDYNEQFF.

The gene calls are TRBV20-1 and TRBJ1-6; 7 bases are shared with TRBD1. The ends lost 1 base at V and 7 bases at J; junction bases unmatched: 4. Germline CDR1 reads DFQATT; CDR2 reads SNEGSKA (reference sequence). The CDR3 has 14 amino acids. The CDR3 reads CSARGDSLNSPLHF. The CDR3, as DNA: TGCAGTGCTAGAGGGGACAGCCTAAATTCACCCCTCCACTTT.

Notes on this clonotype: Being one base from a much bigger clone, this may be a read error. The conserved phenylalanine or tryptophan normally closing the CDR3 is absent here, so this likely arose from a read error. The chain is built from TRBV6-5 and TRBJ2-3, with D possibly TRBD1 on 6 matching bases. In germline, CDR1 is MNHEY, CDR2 SVGAGI. This CDR3 comprises 14 residues. V was shortened by 2 bases and J by 4 bases, with 10 bases between the two germline ends. As DNA, the CDR3 is TGTGCCAGCAGTTACCACAGGGAGTCAGATACGCAGTATTCT. Its translation is CASSYHRESDTQYS.

At least ten counts were recorded for this clonotype. The chain recombines TRBV28 with TRBJ2-3; weak D call: TRBD2 (5 bases). V was clipped by 3 bases and J by 2 bases, with 9 bases between them. The CDR3 runs to 14 residues. The germline V gene has CDR1 MDHEN and CDR2 SYDVKM. In nucleotides, the CDR3 is TGTGCCAGCAGTTTGAGGGTAGCCACAGATACGCAGTATTTT. Its translation: CASSLRVATDTQYF.

This clonotype was observed a few times. The rearrangement links TRBV20-1 to TRBJ2-2; 9 bases line up with TRBD1. Germline-derived CDR1 and CDR2 are DFQATT and SNEGSKA (reference sequence). CDR3 size: 16 residues. Unmatched junction bases numbered 9, after V lost 0 bases and J lost 7 bases. Written as DNA, the CDR3 is TGCAGTGCTAGAGATCGGGGACAGGGAAGTGTCGGGGAGCTGTTTTTT. Translation gives CSARDRGQGSVGELFF.

Turning to this clonotype: One base away lies a much larger clone, so this may be a sequencing read error. The rearrangement uses TRBV3-1 and TRBJ1-1; D unresolved. Germline-derived CDR1 and CDR2 are LGHDT and YNNKEL (reference sequence). V lost 7 bases to trimming and J lost 4 bases, with 10 bases between them. This CDR3 contains 12 residues. CDR3 amino acids: CASTATVTEAFF. The DNA of the CDR3 is TGTGCCAGCACCGCCACGGTCACTGAAGCTTTCTTT.

There are many counts of this clonotype. The rearrangement uses TRBV6-2 or TRBV6-3 and TRBJ1-5, with D maybe TRBD1 (6 bases). The germline gives CDR1 MNHEY, CDR2 SVGEGT. V lost 6 bases, J lost 2 bases, and 17 bases lay in between. There are 16 residues in the CDR3. In DNA form, the CDR3 reads TGTGCCAGCAGCCACCCAGGGGCGTCGGGCAATCAGCCCCAGCATTTT. Amino acids: CASSHPGASGNQPQHF.